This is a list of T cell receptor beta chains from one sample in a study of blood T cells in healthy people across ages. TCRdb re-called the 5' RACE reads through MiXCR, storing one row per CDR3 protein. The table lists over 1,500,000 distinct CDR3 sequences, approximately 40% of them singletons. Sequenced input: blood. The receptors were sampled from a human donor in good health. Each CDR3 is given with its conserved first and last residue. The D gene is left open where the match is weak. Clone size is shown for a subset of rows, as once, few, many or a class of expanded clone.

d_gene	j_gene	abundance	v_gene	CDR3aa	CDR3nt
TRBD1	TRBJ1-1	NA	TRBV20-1	CSASLEQGTEAFF	TGCAGTGCTAGCCTAGAACAGGGGACTGAAGCTTTCTTT
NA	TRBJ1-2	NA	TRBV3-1	CASSQGGGNGYTF	TGTGCCAGCAGCCAAGGGGGAGGGAATGGCTACACCTTC
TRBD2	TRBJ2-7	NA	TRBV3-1	CASSPSQRVAGAISYEQYF	TGTGCCAGCAGCCCCAGTCAGAGGGTAGCGGGGGCGATCTCCTACGAGCAGTACTTC
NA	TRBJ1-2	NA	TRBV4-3	CASSQNGAGAPGYGYTF	TGCGCCAGCAGCCAAAACGGGGCAGGGGCCCCCGGGTATGGCTACACCTTC
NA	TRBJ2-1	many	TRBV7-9	CASSSQQDNEQFF	TGTGCCAGCAGCTCACAACAGGACAATGAGCAGTTCTTC
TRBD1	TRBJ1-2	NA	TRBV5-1	CASSSKGAFGYTF	TGCGCCAGCAGCTCGAAGGGGGCCTTCGGCTACACCTTC
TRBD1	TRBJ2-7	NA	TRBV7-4	CASSLRDRVIHEQYF	TGTGCCAGCAGCCTCAGGGACAGGGTGATACACGAGCAGTACTTC
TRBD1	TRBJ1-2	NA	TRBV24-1	CATSDSGTGVGYTF	TGTGCCACCAGTGATTCCGGGACAGGGGTTGGCTACACCTTC
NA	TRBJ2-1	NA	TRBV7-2	CASSLAPGGPHNEQFF	TGTGCCAGCAGCTTAGCGCCCGGGGGCCCCCACAATGAGCAGTTCTTC
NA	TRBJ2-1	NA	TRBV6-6	CASSSLGWDYNEQFF	TGTGCCAGCAGTAGTCTGGGGTGGGATTACAATGAGCAGTTCTTC
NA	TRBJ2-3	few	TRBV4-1	CASSLLRWGGFLTDTQYF	TGCGCCAGCAGCCTCCTGCGGTGGGGAGGTTTCCTCACAGATACGCAGTATTTT
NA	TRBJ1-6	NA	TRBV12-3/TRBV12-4	CASSFAGGSSPLHF	TGTGCCAGCAGTTTCGCTGGGGGGAGTTCACCCCTCCACTTT
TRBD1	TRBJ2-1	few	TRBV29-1	CSAKTGASSYNEQFF	TGCAGCGCTAAGACAGGGGCCAGCTCCTACAATGAGCAGTTCTTC
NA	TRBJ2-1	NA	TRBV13	CASSNPGHEQFF	TGTGCCAGCAGCAACCCGGGCCATGAGCAGTTCTTC
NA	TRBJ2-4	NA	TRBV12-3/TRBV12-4	CASSPMALAKNIQYF	TGTGCCAGCAGTCCCATGGCCTTAGCCAAAAACATTCAGTACTTC
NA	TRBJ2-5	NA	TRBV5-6	CASSGLEGKGETQYF	TGTGCCAGCAGCGGTCTTGAGGGGAAGGGAGAGACCCAGTACTTC
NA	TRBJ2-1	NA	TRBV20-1	CSASGVMEWGSSYNEQFF	TGCAGTGCCTCTGGGGTTATGGAATGGGGAAGCTCCTACAATGAGCAGTTCTTC
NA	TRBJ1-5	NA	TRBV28	CASRVPGVQPQHF	TGTGCCAGCAGAGTCCCAGGGGTTCAGCCCCAGCATTTT
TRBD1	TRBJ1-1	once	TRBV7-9	CASSFPLTGVTEAFF	TGTGCCAGCAGCTTCCCACTAACAGGGGTCACTGAAGCTTTCTTT
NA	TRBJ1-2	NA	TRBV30	CAWSTGHYGYTF	TGTGCCTGGAGCACGGGACACTATGGCTACACCTTC
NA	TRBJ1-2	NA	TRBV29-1	CSVALTGSNYGYTF	TGCAGCGTTGCTTTGACAGGATCTAACTATGGCTACACCTTC
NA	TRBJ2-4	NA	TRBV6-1	CASRDSLLAKNIQYF	TGTGCCAGCAGAGACAGTCTCCTAGCCAAAAACATTCAGTACTTC
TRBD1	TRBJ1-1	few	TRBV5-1	CASSFLPLKPGQGGFEAFF	TGCGCCAGCAGCTTTCTTCCCCTAAAACCGGGACAGGGAGGGTTTGAAGCTTTCTTT
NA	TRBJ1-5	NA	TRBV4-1	CASSAGRGQSNQPQHF	TGCGCCAGCAGCGCCGGGCGGGGGCAAAGCAATCAGCCCCAGCATTTT